The 28 T cell receptor beta chains presented below share a single source sample, sequenced in a study of T-cell reconstitution after alpha-beta-depleted transplantation in children. A TCRbeta library incorporating unique molecular identifiers was prepared. Each CDR3 protein gets one entry after TCRdb re-called the PCR reads with MiXCR. The sample holds 600,000 to 800,000 distinct CDR3 sequences; roughly 14% are singletons and the top ten take roughly 0.77%. This sample comprised PBMCs, obtained before TCRalphabeta/CD19-depleted stem cell transplant. Receptors were obtained from a girl aged 2 to 10 with congenital amegakaryocytic thrombocytopenia, due to receive a stem cell transplant.

This clonotype was detected ten times or more. V gene TRBV29-1 combines with J gene TRBJ1-1, with D hard to call. This CDR3 is built from 10 residues. The V gene lost 2 bases and the J gene lost 6 bases, with 4 bases spanning the gap. From germline, CDR1 is SQVTM and CDR2 ANQGSEA. CDR3 in amino acids: CSVEQAEAFF. The CDR3 nucleotides read TGCAGCGTTGAACAGGCTGAAGCTTTCTTT. The full variable domain, its missing parts supplied by reference TRBV29-1 and TRBJ1-1, is SAVISQKPSRDICQRGTSLTIQCQVDSQVTMMFWYRQQPGQSLTLIATANQGSEATYESGFVIDKFPISRPNLTFSTLTVSNMSPEDSSIYLCSVEQAEAFFGQGTRLTVV.

This clonotype was counted ten times or more. The V gene is TRBV20-1, the J gene TRBJ2-3; D is perhaps TRBD1 or TRBD2 (5 bases each). Germline V CDR1 and CDR2: DFQATT, SNEGSKA (reference sequence). V lost 5 bases and J lost 0, with 21 bases in between. CDR3 length: 17 amino acids. The CDR3 DNA follows: TGCAGTGCTGGGGGAAGCGGAGGCCCGGGTAGCACAGATACGCAGTATTTT. The encoded protein is CSAGGSGGPGSTDTQYF.

This clonotype was seen repeatedly, ten times or more. The chain recombines TRBV5-6 with TRBJ2-5; 8 bases match TRBD2. V gave up 2 bases and J gave up 1 base; unmatched junction bases: 7. Germline V gives CDR1 SGHDT, CDR2 YYEEEE. The CDR3 runs to 16 residues. CDR3 DNA: TGTGCCAGCAGCTTCGAAATGACTAGCGTCCAAGAGACCCAGTACTTC. Its protein product is CASSFEMTSVQETQYF.

As for this clonotype: A much larger clone lies a single base off, so this may be a read error. The CDR3 is CSVGWVYNEQFF. The CDR3 nucleotides read TGCAGCGTCGGTTGGGTATACAATGAGCAGTTCTTC. This sequence joins TRBV29-1 and TRBJ2-1; D ambiguous. Germline V gene data show CDR1 as SQVTM and CDR2 as ANQGSEA. The CDR3 is 12 amino acids. Trimming cost V 6 bases and J 4 bases, with 10 bases left between them.

This clonotype has at least ten counts. This sequence joins TRBV20-1 and TRBJ2-2, with TRBD1 identical over 8 bases. The J segment lost 2 bases and the V segment lost 2 bases, leaving 4 bases of the junction unmatched. This CDR3 spans 15 amino acids. Germline V gene data show CDR1 as DFQATT and CDR2 as SNEGSKA (reference sequence). CDR3 DNA: TGCAGTGCTAGACAAACAGGGGGTAACACCGGGGAGCTGTTTTTT. Protein sequence: CSARQTGGNTGELFF.

The chain uses TRBV14 and TRBJ2-7; no clear D. The germline V gene has CDR1 SGHDN and CDR2 FVKESK. The V end was cut by 4 bases, the J end by 6 bases, with 13 bases between. The CDR3 runs 13 residues. CDR3 nucleotide sequence: TGTGCCAGCAGCCGGATACTCCTCCTCGAGCAGTACTTC. It is translated as CASSRILLLEQYF.

This clonotype was seen ten or more times. The chain joins TRBV7-9 to TRBJ1-3, with no clear D. The V gene lost 4 bases and the J gene lost 0 bases, with 10 bases spanning the gap. CDR1 SEHNR and CDR2 FQNEAQ come from the germline V gene (reference sequence). This CDR3 spans 15 amino acids. The CDR3 DNA reads as TGTGCCAGCAGCTCGCGGATAAACTCTGGAAACACCATATATTTT. Protein product: CASSSRINSGNTIYF.

This clonotype was counted ten times or more. The chain couples TRBV5-1 to TRBJ2-3, with TRBD2 identical over 12 bases. V was clipped by 4 bases and J by 3 bases; unmatched bases: 6. In germline, CDR1 is SGHRS, CDR2 YFSETQ. This CDR3 is 16 amino acids long. CDR3 loop: CASSGTGTSGTDTQYF. CDR3 sequence (DNA): TGCGCCAGCAGCGGAACCGGGACTAGCGGGACAGATACGCAGTATTTT.

This clonotype was counted between two and nine times. The chain uses TRBV11-1 and TRBJ2-3; 9 bases line up with TRBD1. J gave up 9 bases and V 4 bases, and 5 bases lay outside the gene matches. Germline CDR1 and CDR2: SGHAT and FQDESV (reference sequence). This CDR3 has 13 residues. DNA for the CDR3: TGTGCCAGCAGCTCCTGGGACAGGGCAACGCAGTATTTT. Translated: CASSSWDRATQYF.

The table lists this clonotype with a few counts. This chain uses TRBV6-5 with TRBJ2-1, with 12 bases that match TRBD2. The CDR3 runs 16 residues. Germline loops: CDR1 MNHEY, CDR2 SVGAGI. The trim removed 2 bases at V and 4 bases at J, leaving 3 bases unmatched. DNA for the CDR3: TGTGCCAGCAGTTACCCGGGACTAGCGGGTTACAATGAGCAGTTCTTC. Encoded protein: CASSYPGLAGYNEQFF.

This clonotype was observed a handful of times. The V gene is TRBV5-1, the J gene TRBJ2-1; no clear D gene. Trimming stripped 3 bases from V and 4 bases from J, with 8 bases between. This CDR3 is built from 13 residues. In germline, CDR1 is SGHRS, CDR2 YFSETQ. DNA for the CDR3: TGCGCCAGCAGCTCAGACGGGTACAATGAGCAGTTCTTC. Amino acids: CASSSDGYNEQFF.

The sample holds a few counts of this clonotype. J is TRBJ2-7 and V is TRBV20-1; D remains unclear. The length of the CDR3 is 14 residues. Germline values: CDR1 DFQATT, CDR2 SNEGSKA (reference sequence). The V end was cut by 2 bases, the J end by 0 bases, with 11 bases between. The CDR3 sequence: CSARIDSSSYEQYF. CDR3 DNA: TGCAGTGCTAGAATTGACTCGAGCTCCTACGAGCAGTACTTC.

The CDR3 DNA follows: TGTGCCAGCAGCCAAGATAGCCACGCCGAGAGCTACGAGCAGTACTTC. Amino acid sequence: CASSQDSHAESYEQYF. V gene TRBV3-1 combines with J gene TRBJ2-7; no clear D gene. CDR1 LGHDT and CDR2 YNNKEL come from the germline V gene (reference sequence). V dropped 0 bases and J dropped 3 bases, with 15 bases sitting between them. This CDR3 comprises 16 residues.

The rearrangement uses TRBV4-1 and TRBJ2-1; 13 bases fit TRBD2. Germline CDR1 MGHRA, CDR2 YSYEKL. The trim removed 4 bases at V and 4 bases at J, leaving 4 bases unmatched. The CDR3 length is 16 residues. In DNA, the CDR3 is TGCGCCAGCAGCCGGCGACTAGCGGGAGGTTACAATGAGCAGTTCTTC. Protein: CASSRRLAGGYNEQFF.

This clonotype was seen more than once but under ten times. The J gene is TRBJ2-7, the V gene TRBV5-1; 13 nucleotides line up with TRBD2. The CDR3 spans 16 residues. CDR1 SGHRS and CDR2 YFSETQ come from the germline V gene. The V segment lost 4 bases and the J segment 5 bases; nucleotides outside the gene matches: 9. The CDR3 spells CASSLPRTSGSNEQYF. In DNA form, the CDR3 reads TGCGCCAGCAGCCTTCCCAGGACTAGCGGGAGTAACGAGCAGTACTTC.

The chain recombines TRBV25-1 with TRBJ2-1, with TRBD1 identical over 9 bases. The germline V gene has CDR1 MGHDK and CDR2 SYGVNS. V trimming: 2 bases; J trimming: 3 bases; junction bases outside the gene matches: 5. CDR3 size: 16 residues. The CDR3 region has the DNA TGTGCCAGCAGTGAAGACGGGACAGGGTTCTACAATGAGCAGTTCTTC. This gives the protein CASSEDGTGFYNEQFF.

The chain combines TRBV4-1 with TRBJ1-3; tentative D call: TRBD1 (5 bases). Germline CDR1 is MGHRA and CDR2 is YSYEKL. This CDR3 contains 12 residues. Trimming pared 4 bases from V and 9 bases from J, leaving 10 bases between. The CDR3 loop reads CASSPPGATIYF. The CDR3 bases are TGCGCCAGCAGCCCCCCCGGGGCCACCATATATTTT.

In its sample, this clonotype was seen a few times. The V gene is TRBV25-1, the J gene TRBJ2-5, with TRBD1 identical over 7 bases. V lost 11 bases, J lost 3 bases, and 12 bases stayed unmatched. This CDR3 contains 14 residues. Germline V lookup: CDR1 MGHDK, CDR2 SYGVNS. The CDR3 here is CARQGQFLKETQYF. The CDR3 DNA follows: TGTGCCCGACAGGGACAGTTTCTTAAAGAGACCCAGTACTTC.

This clonotype was observed many times. V and J are TRBV29-1 and TRBJ2-7, with D perhaps TRBD1 or TRBD2 (5 bases each). CDR1 is SQVTM and CDR2 is ANQGSEA in the germline V gene. Trimming stripped 1 base from V and 7 bases from J, with 17 bases between. The length of the CDR3 is 14 residues. CDR3 residues: CSVEGGMGTGEQYF. DNA of the CDR3: TGCAGCGTTGAAGGCGGAATGGGGACGGGGGAGCAGTACTTC.

As for this clonotype: This may be a read error, as it is one base from a much larger clone. This chain joins TRBV5-8 and TRBJ2-1, with TRBD2 identical over 7 bases. After removal of 4 bases from V and 10 bases from J, the junction contained 11 bases not matched to a gene. The germline CDR1 and CDR2 sequences are SGHTS and YDEGEE. The CDR3 runs 14 residues. The CDR3: CASSPGTNLWEQFF. As DNA, the CDR3 is TGTGCCAGCAGCCCCGGGACTAACCTATGGGAGCAGTTCTTC.

This clonotype was detected ten times or more. The V and J genes are TRBV5-1 and TRBJ2-1; D unresolved. Between the trimmed V and J ends, which lost 4 bases and 6 bases, there was a span of 23 bases. The CDR3 has 17 amino acids. The germline V gene has CDR1 SGHRS and CDR2 YFSETQ. CDR3 protein: CASSPYEGSLGPNEQFF. The CDR3 DNA is TGCGCCAGCAGCCCCTATGAAGGTAGTCTCGGTCCCAATGAGCAGTTCTTC.

This clonotype came up a few times. The chain carries TRBV27 and TRBJ2-2; 7 bases line up with TRBD1. The CDR3 has 18 residues. J gave up 0 bases and V 1 base, and 8 bases lay outside the gene matches. The germline gives CDR1 MNHEY, CDR2 SMNVEV (reference sequence). The CDR3 reads CASSLFGPGTANTGELFF. In nucleotides, the CDR3 is TGTGCCAGCAGTTTATTCGGCCCCGGGACAGCGAACACCGGGGAGCTGTTTTTT.

This clonotype was picked up many times. The rearrangement joins TRBV5-1 to TRBJ2-1; a possible D gene is TRBD1 (5 bases). V lost 2 bases to trimming and J lost 0 bases, with 18 bases between them. The V gene's germline CDR1 is SGHRS and CDR2 YFSETQ. The CDR3 totals 18 residues. The CDR3 loop is CASSFVRDALSSYNEQFF. The CDR3 nucleotides are TGCGCCAGCAGCTTCGTCAGGGATGCTCTGAGCTCCTACAATGAGCAGTTCTTC.

The chain joins TRBV7-8 to TRBJ2-3, with a possible D match to TRBD2 (6 bases). The ends were cut back, 1 base at V and 8 bases at J, with 16 bases in the middle. Germline CDR1 reads SGHVS; CDR2 reads FQNEAQ. The CDR3 has 15 residues. The CDR3 DNA reads as TGTGCCAGCAGCTTAGTGCCCACTAGCTTCGGTACGCAGTATTTT. It encodes CASSLVPTSFGTQYF. Filled out from reference TRBV7-8 and TRBJ2-3, the complete variable domain reads GAGVSQSPRYKVAKRGQDVALRCDPISGHVSLFWYQQALGQGPEFLTYFQNEAQLDKSGLPSDRFFAERPEGSVSTLKIQRTQQEDSAVYLCASSLVPTSFGTQYFGPGTRLTVL.

This chain links TRBV20-1 with TRBJ1-3; no reliable D call. Germline V gene sequence: CDR1 DFQATT, CDR2 SNEGSKA (reference sequence). The CDR3 runs to 15 residues. V dropped 3 bases and J dropped 2 bases, with 14 bases sitting between them. This CDR3 reads CSASSAAGAGNTIYF. The CDR3 bases are TGCAGTGCTAGTTCGGCCGCTGGGGCTGGAAACACCATATATTTT.

J is TRBJ2-5 and V is TRBV25-1; TRBD1 agrees at 8 bases. The CDR3 consists of 13 residues. Trimming at V came to 1 base and at J to 5 bases, leaving 0 bases not matched to a gene. Germline values: CDR1 MGHDK, CDR2 SYGVNS. This chain's CDR3 is CASSEWDRETQYF. DNA of the CDR3: TGTGCCAGCAGTGAATGGGACAGGGAGACCCAGTACTTC.

This clonotype was counted many times. The chain employs TRBV6-5 and TRBJ2-2, with a possible D match to TRBD2 (5 bases). The CDR3 totals 16 residues. Trimming removed 0 bases from V and 3 bases from J, with 11 bases in between. Germline V CDR1 and CDR2: MNHEY, SVGAGI. DNA of the CDR3: TGTGCCAGCAGTTACTCGAAGGAGGTATACACCGGGGAGCTGTTTTTT. It is translated as CASSYSKEVYTGELFF.

This clonotype was counted at least ten times. The chain has TRBV7-9 and TRBJ2-5, with 7 bases matching TRBD1. J was trimmed by 5 bases and V by 5 bases; bases with no gene match: 11. The germline V gene encodes CDR1 SEHNR and CDR2 FQNEAQ (reference sequence). This CDR3 is 15 amino acids long. The CDR3 DNA reads TGTGCCAGCAGCAAACGACAGGGTGGTAGGGAGACCCAGTACTTC. Translated: CASSKRQGGRETQYF.